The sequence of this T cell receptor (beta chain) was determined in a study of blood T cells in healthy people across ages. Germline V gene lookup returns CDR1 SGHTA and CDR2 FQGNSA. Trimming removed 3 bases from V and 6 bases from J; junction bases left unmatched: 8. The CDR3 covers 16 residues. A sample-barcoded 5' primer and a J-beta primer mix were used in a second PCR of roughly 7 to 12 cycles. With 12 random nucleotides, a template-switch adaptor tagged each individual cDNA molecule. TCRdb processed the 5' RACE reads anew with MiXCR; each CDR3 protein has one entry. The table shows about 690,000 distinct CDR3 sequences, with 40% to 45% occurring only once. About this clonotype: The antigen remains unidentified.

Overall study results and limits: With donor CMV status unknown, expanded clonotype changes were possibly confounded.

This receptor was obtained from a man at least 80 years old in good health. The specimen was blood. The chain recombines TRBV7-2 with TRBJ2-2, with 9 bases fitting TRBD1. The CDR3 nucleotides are TGTGCCAGCAGCTTCCGGTGGGACAGGGTCGCCGGGGAGCTGTTTTTT. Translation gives CASSFRWDRVAGELFF.